This T cell receptor (beta chain) was identified in a study of T cell clusters in autoimmune cytopenias. Approximately 36,000 genome equivalents of blood DNA were amplified for TRB. Multiplex touch-down PCR amplified TRB using TRB-A and TRB-B pools in one tube. TCRdb reprocessed the multiplex PCR reads and stores each CDR3 protein as one record, lacking DNA. Its table records around 5,000 distinct CDR3 sequences. The CDR3 has 15 residues. CDR1 is SEHNR and CDR2 is FQNEAQ in the germline V gene (reference sequence). These data also featured in a second study, about T cell repertoires in aging, cancer and after chemotherapy. That report adds: In each cancer cohort, median generation probability increased across chemotherapy, suggesting thymic output rebounded.

V is TRBV7-9 and J is TRBJ1-1; the D call of TRBD1 rests on TCRdb alone, since no DNA is present to check it. This TCR derives from a human donor in good health. Sequencing was done on a sample of peripheral blood. CDR3 sequence reads: CASSFGGTVNTEAFF.